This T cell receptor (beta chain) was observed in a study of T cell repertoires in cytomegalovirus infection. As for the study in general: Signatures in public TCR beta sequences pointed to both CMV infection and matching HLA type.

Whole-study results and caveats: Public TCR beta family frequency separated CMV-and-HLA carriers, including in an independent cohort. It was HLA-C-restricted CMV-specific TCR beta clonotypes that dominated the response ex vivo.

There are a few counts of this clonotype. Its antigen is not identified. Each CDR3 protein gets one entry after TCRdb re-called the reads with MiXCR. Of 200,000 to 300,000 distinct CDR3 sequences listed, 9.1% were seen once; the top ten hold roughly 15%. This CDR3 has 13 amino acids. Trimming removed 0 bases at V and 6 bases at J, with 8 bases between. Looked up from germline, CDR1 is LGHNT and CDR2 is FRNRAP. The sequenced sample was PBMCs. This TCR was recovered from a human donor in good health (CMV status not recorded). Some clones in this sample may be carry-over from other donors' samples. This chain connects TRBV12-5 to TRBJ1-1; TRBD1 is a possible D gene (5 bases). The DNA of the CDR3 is TGTGCTAGTGGTTTGGTATTGGGGGCTGAAGCTTTCTTT. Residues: CASGLVLGAEAFF.